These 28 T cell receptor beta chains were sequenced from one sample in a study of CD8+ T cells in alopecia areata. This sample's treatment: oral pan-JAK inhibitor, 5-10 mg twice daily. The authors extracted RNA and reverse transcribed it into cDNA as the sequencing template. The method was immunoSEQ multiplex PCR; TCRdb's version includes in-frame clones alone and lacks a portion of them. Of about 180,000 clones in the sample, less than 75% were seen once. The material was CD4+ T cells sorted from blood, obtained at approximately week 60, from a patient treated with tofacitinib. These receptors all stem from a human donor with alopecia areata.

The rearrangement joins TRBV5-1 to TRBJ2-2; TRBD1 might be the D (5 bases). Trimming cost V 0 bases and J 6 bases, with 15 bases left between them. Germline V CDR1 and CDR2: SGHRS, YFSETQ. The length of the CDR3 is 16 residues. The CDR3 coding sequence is TGCGCCAGCAGCTTGGGACAGCCACTCTCTTCCGGGGAGCTGTTTTTT. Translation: CASSLGQPLSSGELFF.

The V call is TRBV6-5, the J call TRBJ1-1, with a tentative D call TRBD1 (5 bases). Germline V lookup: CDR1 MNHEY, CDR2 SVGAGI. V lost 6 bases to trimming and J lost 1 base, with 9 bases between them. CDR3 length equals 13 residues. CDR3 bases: TGTGCCAGCAGCACGACAGCGAACACTGAAGCTTTCTTT. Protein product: CASSTTANTEAFF.

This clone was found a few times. CDR3 residues: CASSLEGATGSGANVLTF. For the CDR3, the DNA is TGCGCCAGCAGCTTGGAAGGGGCCACTGGCTCTGGGGCCAACGTCCTGACTTTC. The chain links TRBV5-1 to TRBJ2-6, with a possible D match to TRBD1 (5 bases). V dropped 0 bases and J dropped 0 bases, with 13 bases sitting between them. Looked up from germline, CDR1 is SGHRS and CDR2 is YFSETQ. This CDR3 spans 18 amino acids.

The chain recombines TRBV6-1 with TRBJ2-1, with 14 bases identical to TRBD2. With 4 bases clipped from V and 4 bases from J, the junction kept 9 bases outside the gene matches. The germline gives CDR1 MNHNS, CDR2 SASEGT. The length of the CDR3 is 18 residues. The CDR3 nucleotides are TGTGCCAGCAGTGGTCCCGGGACTAGCGGGGGCTCTTACAATGAGCAGTTCTTC. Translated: CASSGPGTSGGSYNEQFF.

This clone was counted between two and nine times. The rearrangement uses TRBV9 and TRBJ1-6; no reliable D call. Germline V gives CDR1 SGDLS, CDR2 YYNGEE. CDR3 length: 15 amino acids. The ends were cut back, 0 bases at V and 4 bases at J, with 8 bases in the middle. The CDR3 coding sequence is TGTGCCAGCAGCGTAGGGACGGATTATAATTCACCCCTCCACTTT. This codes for CASSVGTDYNSPLHF.

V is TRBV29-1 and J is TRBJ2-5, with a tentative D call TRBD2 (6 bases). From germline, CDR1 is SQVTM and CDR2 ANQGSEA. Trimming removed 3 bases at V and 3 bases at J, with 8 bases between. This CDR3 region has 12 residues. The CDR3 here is CSVDGGKETQYF. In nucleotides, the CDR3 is TGCAGCGTTGACGGGGGAAAAGAGACCCAGTACTTC.

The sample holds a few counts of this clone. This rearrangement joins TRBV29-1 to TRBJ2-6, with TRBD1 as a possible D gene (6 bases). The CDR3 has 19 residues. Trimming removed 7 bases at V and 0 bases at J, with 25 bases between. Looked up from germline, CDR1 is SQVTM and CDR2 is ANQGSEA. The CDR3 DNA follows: TGCAGCGCCCTAGAACCTCGACAGGCAGGATCCTCTGGGGCCAACGTCCTGACTTTC. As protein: CSALEPRQAGSSGANVLTF.

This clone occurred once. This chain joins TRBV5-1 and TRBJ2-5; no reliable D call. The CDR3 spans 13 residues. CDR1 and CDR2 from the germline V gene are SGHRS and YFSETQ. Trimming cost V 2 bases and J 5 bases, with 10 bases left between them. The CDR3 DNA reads TGCGCCAGCAGCTTCGATATGATTGAGACCCAGTACTTC. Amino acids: CASSFDMIETQYF.

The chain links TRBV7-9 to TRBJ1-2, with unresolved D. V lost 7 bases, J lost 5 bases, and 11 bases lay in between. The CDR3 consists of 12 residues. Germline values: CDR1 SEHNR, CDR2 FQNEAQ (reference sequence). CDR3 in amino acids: CASTTGDYGYTF. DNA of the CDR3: TGTGCCAGCACCACCGGGGATTATGGCTACACCTTC.

The CDR3 bases are TGTGCCAGCAGCCACAGGGACAGAGGGGCCTACGAGCAGTACTTC. Residues: CASSHRDRGAYEQYF. V gene TRBV14 combines with J gene TRBJ2-7; 7 positions match TRBD1. V shed 3 bases and J 2 bases; nucleotides not matched to a gene: 7. Germline V lookup: CDR1 SGHDN, CDR2 FVKESK. The CDR3 is 15 residues long.

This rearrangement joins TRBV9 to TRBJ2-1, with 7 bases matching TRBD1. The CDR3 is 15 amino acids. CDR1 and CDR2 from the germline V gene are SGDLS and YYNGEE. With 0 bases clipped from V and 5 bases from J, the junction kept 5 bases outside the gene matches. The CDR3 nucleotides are TGTGCCAGCAGCGTAGGACAGGGAGTACACAATGAGCAGTTCTTC. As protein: CASSVGQGVHNEQFF.

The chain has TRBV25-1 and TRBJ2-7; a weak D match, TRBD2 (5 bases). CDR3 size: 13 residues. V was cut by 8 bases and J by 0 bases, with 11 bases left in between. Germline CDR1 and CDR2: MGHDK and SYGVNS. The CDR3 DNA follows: TGTGCCAGCTCCGGACTGAGCTCCTACGAGCAGTACTTC. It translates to CASSGLSSYEQYF.

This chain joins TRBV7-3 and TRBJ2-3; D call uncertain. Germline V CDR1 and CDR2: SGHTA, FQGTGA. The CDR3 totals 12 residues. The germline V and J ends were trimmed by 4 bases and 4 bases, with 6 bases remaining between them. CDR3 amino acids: CASSSGSDTQYF. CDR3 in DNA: TGTGCCAGCAGCTCCGGTTCAGATACGCAGTATTTT.

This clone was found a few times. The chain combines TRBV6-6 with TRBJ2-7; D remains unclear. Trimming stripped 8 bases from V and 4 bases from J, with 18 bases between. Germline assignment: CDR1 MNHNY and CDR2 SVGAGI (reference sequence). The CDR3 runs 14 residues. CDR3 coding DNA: TGTGCCAGCGCGATTACCGGAGTTAAATACGAGCAGTACTTC. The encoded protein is CASAITGVKYEQYF.

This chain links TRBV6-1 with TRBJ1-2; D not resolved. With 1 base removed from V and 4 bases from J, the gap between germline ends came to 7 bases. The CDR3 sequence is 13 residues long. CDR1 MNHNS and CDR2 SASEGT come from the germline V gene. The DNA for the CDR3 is TGTGCCAGCAGTGAAGTGGCAGGCTATGGCTACACCTTC. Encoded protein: CASSEVAGYGYTF.

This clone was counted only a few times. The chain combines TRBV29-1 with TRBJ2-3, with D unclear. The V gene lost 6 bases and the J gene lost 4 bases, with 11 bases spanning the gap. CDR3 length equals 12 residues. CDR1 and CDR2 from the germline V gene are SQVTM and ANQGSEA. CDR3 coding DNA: TGCAGCGTCATAGGCGGCCCAGATACGCAGTATTTT. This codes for CSVIGGPDTQYF.

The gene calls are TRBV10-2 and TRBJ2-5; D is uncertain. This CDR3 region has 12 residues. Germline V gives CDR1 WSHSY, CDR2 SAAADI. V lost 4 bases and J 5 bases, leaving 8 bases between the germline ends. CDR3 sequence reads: CASSATEETQYF. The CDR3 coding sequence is TGCGCCAGCAGTGCGACCGAGGAGACCCAGTACTTC.

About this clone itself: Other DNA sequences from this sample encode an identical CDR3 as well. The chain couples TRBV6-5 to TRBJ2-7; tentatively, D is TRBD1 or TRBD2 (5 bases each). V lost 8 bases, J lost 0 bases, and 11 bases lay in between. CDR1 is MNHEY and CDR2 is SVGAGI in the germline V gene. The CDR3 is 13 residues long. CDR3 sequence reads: CASGEGSSYEQYF. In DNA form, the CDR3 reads TGTGCCAGCGGAGAGGGGAGCTCCTACGAGCAGTACTTC.

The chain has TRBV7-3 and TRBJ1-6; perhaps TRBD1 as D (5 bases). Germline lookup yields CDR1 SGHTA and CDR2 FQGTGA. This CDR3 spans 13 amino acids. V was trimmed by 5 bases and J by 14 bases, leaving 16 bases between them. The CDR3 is CASSPGALQALHF. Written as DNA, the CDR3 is TGTGCCAGCAGCCCCGGGGCCCTTCAAGCCCTCCACTTT.

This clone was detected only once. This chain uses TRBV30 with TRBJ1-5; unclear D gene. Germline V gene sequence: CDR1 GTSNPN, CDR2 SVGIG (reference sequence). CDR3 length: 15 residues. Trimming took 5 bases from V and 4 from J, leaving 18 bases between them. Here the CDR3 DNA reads TGTGCCTGGCGACCGGGCCGGACTAGGAATCAGCCCCAGCATTTT. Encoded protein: CAWRPGRTRNQPQHF.

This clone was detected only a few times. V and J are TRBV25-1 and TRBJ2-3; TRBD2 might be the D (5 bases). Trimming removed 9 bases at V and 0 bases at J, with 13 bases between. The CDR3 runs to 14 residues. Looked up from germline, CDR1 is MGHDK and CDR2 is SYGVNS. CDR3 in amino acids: CASTGLVSTDTQYF. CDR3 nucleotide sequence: TGTGCCAGTACCGGACTGGTTAGCACAGATACGCAGTATTTT.

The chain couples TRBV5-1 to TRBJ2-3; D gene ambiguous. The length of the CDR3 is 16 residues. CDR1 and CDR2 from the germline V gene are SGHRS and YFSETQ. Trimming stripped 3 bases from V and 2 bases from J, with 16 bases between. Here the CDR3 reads CASSYGDQLTTDTQYF. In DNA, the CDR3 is TGCGCCAGCAGCTACGGCGACCAACTGACCACAGATACGCAGTATTTT.

CDR3 amino acids: CASRLDGNTEAFF. Written as DNA, the CDR3 is TGTGCCAGCAGACTCGACGGGAACACTGAAGCTTTCTTT. The genes are TRBV6-5 and TRBJ1-1; no reliable D call. From germline, CDR1 is MNHEY and CDR2 SVGAGI. V dropped 6 bases and J dropped 1 base, with 9 bases sitting between them. The length of the CDR3 is 13 residues.

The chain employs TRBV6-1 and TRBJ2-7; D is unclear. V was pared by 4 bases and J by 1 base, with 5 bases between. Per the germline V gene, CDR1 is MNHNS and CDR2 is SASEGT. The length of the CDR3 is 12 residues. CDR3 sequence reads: CASSALSYEQYF. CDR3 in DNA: TGTGCCAGCAGTGCGTTGTCCTACGAGCAGTACTTC.

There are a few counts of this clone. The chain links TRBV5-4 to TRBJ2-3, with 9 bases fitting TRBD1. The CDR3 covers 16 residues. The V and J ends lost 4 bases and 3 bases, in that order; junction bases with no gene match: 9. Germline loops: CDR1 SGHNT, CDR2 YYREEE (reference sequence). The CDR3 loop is CASSAALGTGTDTQYF. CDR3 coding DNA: TGTGCCAGCAGCGCCGCGTTGGGGACAGGGACAGATACGCAGTATTTT.

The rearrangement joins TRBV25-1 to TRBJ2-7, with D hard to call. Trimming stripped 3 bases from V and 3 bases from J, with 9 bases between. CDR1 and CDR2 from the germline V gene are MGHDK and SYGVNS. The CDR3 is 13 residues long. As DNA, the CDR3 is TGTGCCAGCAGTGATTTTCAGTACTACGAGCAGTACTTC. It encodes CASSDFQYYEQYF.

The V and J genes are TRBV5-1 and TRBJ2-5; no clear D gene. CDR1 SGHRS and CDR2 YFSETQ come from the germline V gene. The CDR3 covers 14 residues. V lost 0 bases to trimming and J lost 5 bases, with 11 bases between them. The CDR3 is CASSLALGRETQYF. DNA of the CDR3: TGCGCCAGCAGCTTGGCCCTTGGTCGGGAGACCCAGTACTTC.

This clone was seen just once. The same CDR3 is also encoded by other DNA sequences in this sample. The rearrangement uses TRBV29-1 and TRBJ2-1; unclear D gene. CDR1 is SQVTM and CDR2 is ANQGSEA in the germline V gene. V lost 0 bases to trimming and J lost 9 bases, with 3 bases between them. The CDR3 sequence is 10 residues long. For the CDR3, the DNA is TGCAGCGTTGAAGAGGGTGAGCAGTTCTTC. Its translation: CSVEEGEQFF.